The 11 T cell receptor beta chains presented below share a single source sample, sequenced in a study of cytomegalovirus exposure and HLA in healthy donors. Amplification used 60 Vbeta primers and 13 Jbeta primers. Sequencing was performed with immunoSEQ multiplex PCR; in TCRdb, only in-frame clones are kept and a portion is missing. The data show 180,000 or so clones, over 75% seen once. The sequenced sample consisted of PBMCs. Receptor source: a man between 50 and 59 years old in good health and CMV-seropositive.

The chain recombines TRBV7-6 with TRBJ1-3; 7 positions match TRBD1. The CDR3 runs to 16 residues. The J segment lost 0 bases and the V segment lost 4 bases, leaving 6 bases of the junction unmatched. In germline, CDR1 is SGHVS, CDR2 FNYEAQ. The CDR3 reads CASSSIGTASGNTIYF. The CDR3, as DNA: TGTGCCAGCAGCTCCATAGGGACAGCCTCTGGAAACACCATATATTTT.

The chain couples TRBV6-6 to TRBJ1-6; the match to TRBD1 covers 7 bases. J lost 8 bases, V lost 5 bases, and 9 bases had no gene match. CDR3 length: 15 amino acids. Germline loops: CDR1 MNHNY, CDR2 SVGAGI (reference sequence). CDR3 loop: CASSPKRGRDSPLHF. CDR3 in DNA: TGTGCCAGCAGTCCGAAGAGGGGGCGGGATTCACCCCTCCACTTT.

V and J are TRBV5-4 and TRBJ2-5; 13 positions match TRBD2. The CDR3 is made up of 16 amino acids. With 3 bases clipped from V and 5 bases from J, the junction kept 7 bases outside the gene matches. The V gene's germline CDR1 is SGHNT and CDR2 YYREEE (reference sequence). The CDR3 region is CASSSGLAGAGETQYF. CDR3 coding DNA: TGTGCCAGCAGCTCCGGACTAGCGGGGGCCGGGGAGACCCAGTACTTC. The variable domain in full, with the rest retrieved from reference TRBV5-4 and TRBJ2-5, is ETGVTQSPTHLIKTRGQQVTLRCSSQSGHNTVSWYQQALGQGPQFIFQYYREEENGRGNFPPRFSGLQFPNYSSELNVNALELDDSALYLCASSSGLAGAGETQYFGPGTRLLVL.

The J gene is TRBJ1-1, the V gene TRBV11-2; TRBD1 matches at 7 bases. The ends lost 5 bases at V and 11 bases at J; junction bases unmatched: 14. This CDR3 is 14 amino acids long. Germline V CDR1 and CDR2: SGHAT, FQNNGV. The CDR3 sequence is CASSVDFGTAGAFF. The CDR3 DNA sequence: TGTGCCAGCAGCGTCGATTTCGGGACAGCCGGGGCTTTCTTT.

V is TRBV4-3 and J is TRBJ2-1, with a weak D call TRBD2 (6 bases). This CDR3 is 14 amino acids long. In germline, CDR1 is LGHNA, CDR2 YSLEER. Trimming removed 5 bases from V and 3 bases from J, with 11 bases in between. CDR3 region: CASSGEAGYNEQFF. In DNA, the CDR3 is TGCGCCAGCAGCGGAGAAGCGGGCTACAATGAGCAGTTCTTC.

This sequence joins TRBV11-2 and TRBJ2-1; maybe TRBD1 (6 bases). This CDR3 has 12 amino acids. Trimming removed 4 bases at V and 6 bases at J, with 7 bases between. Germline values: CDR1 SGHAT, CDR2 FQNNGV. CDR3 protein: CASSSGANEQFF. The CDR3 nucleotides read TGTGCCAGCAGCTCAGGGGCCAATGAGCAGTTCTTC. Full variable domain (rest looked up from reference TRBV11-2 and TRBJ2-1): EAGVAQSPRYKIIEKRQSVAFWCNPISGHATLYWYQQILGQGPKLLIQFQNNGVVDDSQLPKDRFSAERLKGVDSTLKIQPAKLEDSAVYLCASSSGANEQFFGPGTRLTVL.

The V and J genes are TRBV6-6 and TRBJ1-1; no clear D gene. The germline V gene encodes CDR1 MNHNY and CDR2 SVGAGI (reference sequence). The length of the CDR3 is 13 residues. The V end was cut by 4 bases, the J end by 5 bases, with 11 bases between. The CDR3 DNA follows: TGTGCCAGCAGTTTGGAGGGTGGAACTGAAGCTTTCTTT. Protein: CASSLEGGTEAFF.

This sequence joins TRBV6-1 and TRBJ2-7; D possibly corresponds to TRBD1 (6 bases). This CDR3 region has 13 residues. Trimming stripped 4 bases from V and 2 bases from J, with 9 bases between. The germline gives CDR1 MNHNS, CDR2 SASEGT. CDR3 nucleotides: TGTGCCAGCAGTGGGGACAAGACCTACGAGCAGTACTTC. Translated: CASSGDKTYEQYF.

The V and J genes are TRBV7-9 and TRBJ2-2, with 7 positions matching TRBD1. This CDR3 spans 13 amino acids. Unmatched junction bases numbered 3, after V lost 5 bases and J lost 6 bases. Germline V lookup: CDR1 SEHNR, CDR2 FQNEAQ (reference sequence). In DNA, the CDR3 is TGTGCCAGCAGCCTAGGGGGCTCCGGGGAGCTGTTTTTT. Translated: CASSLGGSGELFF.

This clone has only one observation. The chain uses TRBV19 and TRBJ1-5; D remains ambiguous. This CDR3 spans 14 amino acids. CDR1 LNHDA and CDR2 SQIVND come from the germline V gene (reference sequence). V gave up 3 bases and J gave up 1 base, with 7 bases separating them. The CDR3 DNA reads as TGTGCCAGTAGTATGGCACAGAGCAATCAGCCCCAGCATTTT. The encoded protein is CASSMAQSNQPQHF.

Only a few counts were recorded for this clone. The chain employs TRBV7-9 and TRBJ2-7; TRBD1 aligns across 9 bases. Germline V lookup: CDR1 SEHNR, CDR2 FQNEAQ (reference sequence). CDR3 length: 14 residues. Trimming at V came to 0 bases and at J to 7 bases, leaving 4 bases not matched to a gene. CDR3 nucleotides: TGTGCCAGCAGCTTAGCGAACAGGGGGCAGGAGCAGTACTTC. It yields the protein CASSLANRGQEQYF.